These 30 T cell receptor beta chains were sequenced from one sample in a study of T-cell reconstitution after alpha-beta-depleted transplantation in children. During its preparation, the TCRbeta library received unique molecular identifiers. MiXCR was run by TCRdb on the PCR reads, yielding one entry per CDR3 protein. The repertoire holds hundreds of thousands of distinct CDR3 sequences, approximately 30% seen once, with 2% to 2.5% in the top ten. Sequenced material: PBMCs from the stem cell graft donor, taken from the stem cell graft. These receptor sequences come from a human donor who donated a stem cell graft to a child with aplastic anemia.

This chain links TRBV20-1 with TRBJ2-1, with 8 bases identical to TRBD2. Germline assignment: CDR1 DFQATT and CDR2 SNEGSKA (reference sequence). J was trimmed by 6 bases and V by 3 bases; bases with no gene match: 10. This CDR3 is 15 amino acids long. The CDR3 loop is CSASGGRNFVNEQFF. The CDR3 DNA reads as TGCAGTGCTAGCGGCGGGAGGAACTTTGTCAATGAGCAGTTCTTC.

The rearrangement joins TRBV9 to TRBJ1-2; TRBD1 aligns across 7 bases. After removal of 0 bases from V and 8 bases from J, the junction contained 1 base not matched to a gene. Germline CDR1 SGDLS, CDR2 YYNGEE. CDR3 length equals 12 residues. CDR3 nucleotide sequence: TGTGCCAGCAGCGTAGACAGGGGCGGCTACACCTTC. It codes for CASSVDRGGYTF.

The V and J genes are TRBV3-1 and TRBJ1-1; no reliable D call. CDR3 length equals 13 residues. Trimming stripped 5 bases from V and 1 base from J, with 8 bases between. Germline V gene sequence: CDR1 LGHDT, CDR2 YNNKEL (reference sequence). CDR3 protein: CASSYQANTEAFF. CDR3 DNA: TGTGCCAGCAGCTATCAAGCGAACACTGAAGCTTTCTTT.

The chain employs TRBV5-6 and TRBJ1-1; D uncertain. Germline V gives CDR1 SGHDT, CDR2 YYEEEE. The V and J ends lost 3 bases and 0 bases respectively, with 6 bases between them. CDR3 length: 13 amino acids. In nucleotides, the CDR3 is TGTGCCAGCAGCTCGGCCTTGAACACTGAAGCTTTCTTT. Translated: CASSSALNTEAFF.

This clonotype was seen many times. This chain joins TRBV5-6 and TRBJ2-7, with TRBD2 matching over 10 bases. There are 14 residues in the CDR3. Germline V gives CDR1 SGHDT, CDR2 YYEEEE. J was trimmed by 2 bases and V by 3 bases; bases with no gene match: 2. The CDR3 sequence is CASSWTSGAYEQYF. The DNA of the CDR3 is TGTGCCAGCAGCTGGACTAGCGGAGCCTACGAGCAGTACTTC.

The gene calls are TRBV19 and TRBJ2-1; 7 positions match TRBD2. Trimming took 6 bases from V and 7 from J; bases not matched to a gene: 9. Looked up from germline, CDR1 is LNHDA and CDR2 is SQIVND (reference sequence). This CDR3 contains 14 residues. The CDR3 bases are TGTGCCAGTAGCCGACTGGGGCGGGAGAATGAGCAGTTCTTC. Its translation is CASSRLGRENEQFF.

The chain links TRBV29-1 to TRBJ2-1, with 8 bases identical to TRBD1. CDR1 and CDR2 (germline): SQVTM, ANQGSEA. The CDR3 spans 13 residues. Trimming removed 4 bases from V and 5 bases from J; junction bases left unmatched: 4. This CDR3 reads CSVGDRGNNEQFF. The CDR3 bases are TGCAGCGTTGGCGACAGGGGCAACAATGAGCAGTTCTTC.

This clonotype was recorded once. The chain is built from TRBV28 and TRBJ1-5; tentatively, D is TRBD1 (5 bases). This CDR3 contains 15 residues. CDR1 and CDR2 from the germline V gene are MDHEN and SYDVKM. V was cut by 1 base and J by 5 bases, with 12 bases left in between. The CDR3 DNA reads as TGTGCCAGCAGTTTATTCAGGGATACTTATCAGCCCCAGCATTTT. It specifies CASSLFRDTYQPQHF.

This clonotype was seen a few times. This chain joins TRBV9 and TRBJ2-1; 8 bases agree with TRBD2. The CDR3 contains 18 residues. Germline CDR1 reads SGDLS; CDR2 reads YYNGEE. J was trimmed by 4 bases and V by 3 bases; bases with no gene match: 15. As DNA, the CDR3 is TGTGCCAGCAGCGCACCCAGAGCGGGGACTAGTTGGTACAATGAGCAGTTCTTC. This gives the protein CASSAPRAGTSWYNEQFF.

The gene calls are TRBV20-1 and TRBJ2-2; a weak D match, TRBD2 (7 bases). Germline values: CDR1 DFQATT, CDR2 SNEGSKA (reference sequence). The CDR3 length is 15 residues. V was cut by 3 bases and J by 4 bases, with 15 bases left in between. CDR3 nucleotide sequence: TGCAGTGCTAGTTGGGGGGCTAGCGGCACCGGGGAGCTGTTTTTT. It codes for CSASWGASGTGELFF.

The CDR3 region is CAWSRGVNEKLFF. The CDR3 region has the DNA TGTGCCTGGTCACGAGGGGTTAATGAAAAACTGTTTTTT. This chain uses TRBV30 with TRBJ1-4; D is perhaps TRBD1 (5 bases). V lost 5 bases to trimming and J lost 4 bases, with 11 bases between them. CDR1 GTSNPN and CDR2 SVGIG come from the germline V gene (reference sequence). This CDR3 contains 13 residues.

The rearrangement uses TRBV7-6 and TRBJ2-2; D is undetermined. There are 16 residues in the CDR3. Germline CDR1 SGHVS, CDR2 FNYEAQ. The V end lost 1 base, the J end lost 0 bases, and 9 bases lay between the germline ends. The CDR3: CASSLGVNTNTGELFF. CDR3 coding DNA: TGTGCCAGCAGCTTAGGGGTAAACACGAACACCGGGGAGCTGTTTTTT. Full variable domain (rest looked up from reference TRBV7-6 and TRBJ2-2): GAGVSQSPRYKVTKRGQDVALRCDPISGHVSLYWYRQALGQGPEFLTYFNYEAQQDKSGLPNDRFSAERPEGSISTLTIQRTEQRDSAMYRCASSLGVNTNTGELFFGEGSRLTVL.

CDR3 DNA sequence: TGTGCCAGCAGCCAAGGTGCGTCGAGCGGGGGATTCAATGAGCAGTTCTTC. This codes for CASSQGASSGGFNEQFF. This chain links TRBV4-2 with TRBJ2-1, with 8 positions matching TRBD2. Germline loops: CDR1 LGHNA, CDR2 YNFKEQ. This CDR3 has 17 residues. V shed 1 base and J 6 bases; nucleotides not matched to a gene: 11.

This clonotype was counted once. The J gene is TRBJ2-3, the V gene TRBV11-1; 9 bases are a match to TRBD2. Germline lookup yields CDR1 SGHAT and CDR2 FQDESV (reference sequence). J was trimmed by 0 bases and V by 3 bases; bases with no gene match: 10. This CDR3 contains 18 residues. Written as DNA, the CDR3 is TGTGCCAGCAGCTTCGGGCTAGCGGGATCCTCTAGCACAGATACGCAGTATTTT. Its translation: CASSFGLAGSSSTDTQYF.

The chain carries TRBV7-9 and TRBJ2-5; D is ambiguous. The CDR3 is 13 amino acids. V lost 5 bases, J lost 4 bases, and 11 bases lay in between. The V gene's germline CDR1 is SEHNR and CDR2 FQNEAQ (reference sequence). The CDR3 sequence: CASSPTLRETQYF. The CDR3 DNA reads TGTGCCAGCAGCCCTACCCTACGAGAGACCCAGTACTTC.

The rearrangement links TRBV29-1 to TRBJ1-2; D ambiguous. Deletions cut 4 bases from V and 3 bases from J, with 6 bases between. Per the germline V gene, CDR1 is SQVTM and CDR2 is ANQGSEA. The CDR3 runs 11 residues. DNA for the CDR3: TGCAGCGTTGGGGAAGACTATGGCTACACCTTC. Its protein is CSVGEDYGYTF.

V usage is TRBV19 and J usage is TRBJ2-1; 10 bases line up with TRBD2. Germline assignment: CDR1 LNHDA and CDR2 SQIVND (reference sequence). The CDR3 contains 17 residues. J lost 6 bases, V lost 4 bases, and 12 bases had no gene match. This CDR3 is CASSTSSSGRLLNEQFF. CDR3 sequence (DNA): TGTGCCAGTAGTACCTCATCTAGCGGGAGATTGCTCAATGAGCAGTTCTTC.

V is TRBV5-6 and J is TRBJ2-7; D is perhaps TRBD2 (7 bases). CDR1 SGHDT and CDR2 YYEEEE come from the germline V gene. Trimming took off 3 bases at V and 0 bases at J, with 31 bases between the two ends. The CDR3 covers 21 residues. In DNA form, the CDR3 reads TGTGCCAGCAGCTCTTCCACAGGGAGAGGATGGCGGGAGCCTAGCTCCTACGAGCAGTACGTC. The encoded protein is CASSSSTGRGWREPSSYEQYV.

The chain has TRBV29-1 and TRBJ1-2; tentatively, D is TRBD1 (5 bases). The V gene lost 0 bases and the J gene lost 4 bases, with 15 bases spanning the gap. The CDR3 covers 15 residues. Germline V gene sequence: CDR1 SQVTM, CDR2 ANQGSEA. This CDR3 is CSVEDRLQALYGYTF. The CDR3 DNA sequence: TGCAGCGTTGAAGATCGGTTACAGGCCCTCTATGGCTACACCTTC. The full variable domain, completed using reference TRBV29-1 and TRBJ1-2, is SAVISQKPSRDICQRGTSLTIQCQVDSQVTMMFWYRQQPGQSLTLIATANQGSEATYESGFVIDKFPISRPNLTFSTLTVSNMSPEDSSIYLCSVEDRLQALYGYTFGSGTRLTVV.

This clonotype has just a few counts. An end of the junction differs from the germline gene, which may be a read error. The gene calls are TRBV6-1 and TRBJ2-6; TRBD1 is a possible D gene (6 bases). The CDR3 is made up of 15 amino acids. Germline V lookup: CDR1 MNHNS, CDR2 SASEGT. The CDR3 nucleotides are TGTGCCAGCAGGGAAGAGGGGGCTGGGGCCAACGTCCTGACTTTC. Amino acid sequence: CASREEGAGANVLTF.

In its sample, this clonotype was seen once. This chain uses TRBV29-1 with TRBJ2-5; D remains unclear. The CDR3 covers 10 residues. Trimming shortened V by 8 bases and J by 7 bases, and 11 bases separated the two germline ends. Looked up from germline, CDR1 is SQVTM and CDR2 is ANQGSEA. The CDR3 is CSSARGTQYF. The CDR3 nucleotides read TGCAGCTCCGCCCGAGGGACCCAGTACTTC.

This clonotype came up a few times. The V and J genes are TRBV12-3 or TRBV12-4 and TRBJ1-1; 9 positions match TRBD1. This CDR3 has 13 amino acids. The junction had 7 bases not matched to a gene; V was cut back by 7 bases and J by 7 bases. CDR3 protein: CASTLWGQGEAFF. Written as DNA, the CDR3 is TGTGCCAGCACCTTATGGGGACAGGGTGAAGCTTTCTTT.

This chain links TRBV10-3 with TRBJ2-3; D ambiguous. Germline values: CDR1 ENHRY, CDR2 SYGVKD. The CDR3 runs to 14 residues. V dropped 3 bases and J dropped 6 bases, with 13 bases sitting between them. The CDR3, as DNA: TGTGCCATCAGTGAACCCCCCTTTCCCGATACGCAGTATTTT. This gives the protein CAISEPPFPDTQYF.

The rearrangement links TRBV11-2 to TRBJ2-1; TRBD2 agrees at 16 bases. V shed 0 bases and J 0 bases; nucleotides not matched to a gene: 14. Germline assignment: CDR1 SGHAT and CDR2 FQNNGV. The CDR3 contains 23 residues. CDR3 residues: CASSLEAPTPGLAGGSSYNEQFF. The CDR3 DNA reads as TGTGCCAGCAGCTTAGAGGCCCCCACTCCGGGACTAGCGGGAGGGAGCTCCTACAATGAGCAGTTCTTC.

This chain connects TRBV6-2 or TRBV6-3 to TRBJ1-2; 9 positions agree with TRBD1. J lost 8 bases, V lost 7 bases, and 8 bases had no gene match. The CDR3 covers 13 residues. Germline V CDR1 and CDR2: MNHEY, SVGEGT. The DNA of the CDR3 is TGTGCCAGCACCTCGTGGACAGGGGACGGCTACACCTTC. Translating gives CASTSWTGDGYTF.

The genes are TRBV7-9 and TRBJ1-5, with D possibly TRBD1 on 5 matching bases. The CDR3 totals 12 residues. Between the trimmed V and J ends, which lost 11 bases and 6 bases, there was a span of 14 bases. Germline loops: CDR1 SEHNR, CDR2 FQNEAQ (reference sequence). Here the CDR3 reads CAGGSGTQPQHF. The CDR3 region has the DNA TGTGCCGGGGGATCAGGGACTCAGCCCCAGCATTTT.

This clonotype was found a few times. Germline and junction disagree at one end, which may indicate a read error. The rearrangement joins TRBV20-1 to TRBJ2-1; 14 nucleotides match TRBD2. This CDR3 is 12 amino acids long. The germline gives CDR1 DFQATT, CDR2 SNEGSKA (reference sequence). CDR3 DNA sequence: TGCAGTGCTGACTTAGGACTAGCGGGAGGACTCTTC. Encoded protein: CSADLGLAGGLF.

This chain connects TRBV20-1 to TRBJ2-5, with 7 bases that match TRBD2. The J segment lost 1 base and the V segment lost 1 base, leaving 6 bases of the junction unmatched. The CDR3 contains 15 residues. Looked up from germline, CDR1 is DFQATT and CDR2 is SNEGSKA (reference sequence). DNA of the CDR3: TGCAGTGCTAGAGGCCCGGGACTAACCCAAGAGACCCAGTACTTC. It codes for CSARGPGLTQETQYF.

CDR3 loop: CSVKSGTRNTEAFF. The DNA of the CDR3 is TGCAGCGTTAAATCGGGCACCCGTAACACTGAAGCTTTCTTT. The chain combines TRBV29-1 with TRBJ1-1; D is ambiguous. Germline V gene data show CDR1 as SQVTM and CDR2 as ANQGSEA. With 5 bases removed from V and 2 bases from J, the gap between germline ends came to 15 bases. CDR3 length equals 14 residues.

The chain is built from TRBV15 and TRBJ2-6; D perhaps matches TRBD1 (6 bases). The CDR3 spans 21 residues. The V end lost 0 bases, the J end lost 0 bases, and 21 bases lay between the germline ends. From germline, CDR1 is LNHNV and CDR2 YYDKDF (reference sequence). The CDR3 DNA is TGTGCCACCAGCAGAGATCGTGGGGGCCGCTTAGACTACTCTGGGGCCAACGTCCTGACTTTC. Translation: CATSRDRGGRLDYSGANVLTF.